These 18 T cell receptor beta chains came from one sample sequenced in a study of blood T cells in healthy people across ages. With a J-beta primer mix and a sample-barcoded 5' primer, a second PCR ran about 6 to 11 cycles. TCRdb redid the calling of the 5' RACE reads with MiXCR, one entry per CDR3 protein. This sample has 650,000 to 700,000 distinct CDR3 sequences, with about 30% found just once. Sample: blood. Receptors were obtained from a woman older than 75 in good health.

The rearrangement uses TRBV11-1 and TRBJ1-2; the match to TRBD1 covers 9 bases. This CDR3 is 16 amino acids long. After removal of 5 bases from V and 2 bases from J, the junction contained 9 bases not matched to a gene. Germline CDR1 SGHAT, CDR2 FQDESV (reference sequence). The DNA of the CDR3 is TGTGCCAGCAGCCGGACGACGACAGGGGGAAACTATGGCTACACCTTC. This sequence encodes CASSRTTTGGNYGYTF.

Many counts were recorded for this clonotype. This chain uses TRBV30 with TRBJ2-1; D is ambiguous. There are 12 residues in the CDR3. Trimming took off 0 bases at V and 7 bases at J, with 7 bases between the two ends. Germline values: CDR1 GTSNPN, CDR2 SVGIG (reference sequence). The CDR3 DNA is TGTGCCTGGAGTGTACGGTTGAATGAGCAGTTCTTC. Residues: CAWSVRLNEQFF.

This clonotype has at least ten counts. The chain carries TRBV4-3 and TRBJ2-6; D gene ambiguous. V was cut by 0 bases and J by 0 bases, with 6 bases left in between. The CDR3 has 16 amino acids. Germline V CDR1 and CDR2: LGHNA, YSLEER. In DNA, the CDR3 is TGCGCCAGCAGCCAAGAACCAAGCTCTGGGGCCAACGTCCTGACTTTC. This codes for CASSQEPSSGANVLTF.

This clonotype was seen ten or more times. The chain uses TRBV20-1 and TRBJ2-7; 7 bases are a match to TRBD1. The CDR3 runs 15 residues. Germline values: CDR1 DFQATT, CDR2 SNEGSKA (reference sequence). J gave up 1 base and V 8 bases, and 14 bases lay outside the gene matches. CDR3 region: CSNLEGAGGSYEQYF. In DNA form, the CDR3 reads TGCAGTAATCTAGAGGGGGCAGGGGGTTCCTACGAGCAGTACTTC.

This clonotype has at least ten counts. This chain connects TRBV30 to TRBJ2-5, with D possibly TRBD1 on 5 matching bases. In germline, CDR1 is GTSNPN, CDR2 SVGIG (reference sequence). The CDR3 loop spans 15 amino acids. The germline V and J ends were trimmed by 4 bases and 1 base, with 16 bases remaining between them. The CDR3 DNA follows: TGTGCCTGGACCCCTCCAACAGGTTTCCAAGAGACCCAGTACTTC. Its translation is CAWTPPTGFQETQYF.

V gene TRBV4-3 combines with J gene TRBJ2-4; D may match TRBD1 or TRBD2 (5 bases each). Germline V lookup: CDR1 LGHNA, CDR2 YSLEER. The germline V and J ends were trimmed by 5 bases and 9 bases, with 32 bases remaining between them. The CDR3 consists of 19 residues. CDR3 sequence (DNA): TGCGCCAGCAGCTCTAAATGCTCAGGTCAGACCCGGGACGAAGGCATTCAGTACTTC. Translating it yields CASSSKCSGQTRDEGIQYF.

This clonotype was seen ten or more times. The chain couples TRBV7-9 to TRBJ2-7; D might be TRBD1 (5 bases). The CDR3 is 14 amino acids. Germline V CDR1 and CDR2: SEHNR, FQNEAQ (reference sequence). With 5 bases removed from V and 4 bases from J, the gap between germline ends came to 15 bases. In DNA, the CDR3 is TGTGCCAGCAGCCCTTCGGGCAGGGCGTACGAGCAGTACTTC. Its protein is CASSPSGRAYEQYF. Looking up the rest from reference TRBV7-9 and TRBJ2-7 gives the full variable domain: DTGVSQNPRHKITKRGQNVTFRCDPISEHNRLYWYRQTLGQGPEFLTYFQNEAQLEKSRLLSDRFSAERPKGSFSTLEIQRTEQGDSAMYLCASSPSGRAYEQYFGPGTRLTVT.

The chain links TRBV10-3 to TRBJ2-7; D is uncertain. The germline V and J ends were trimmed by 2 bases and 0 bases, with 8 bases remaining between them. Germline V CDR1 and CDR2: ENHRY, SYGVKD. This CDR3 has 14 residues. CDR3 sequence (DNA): TGTGCCATCAGTGAGGGACGTAACTCCTACGAGCAGTACTTC. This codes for CAISEGRNSYEQYF.

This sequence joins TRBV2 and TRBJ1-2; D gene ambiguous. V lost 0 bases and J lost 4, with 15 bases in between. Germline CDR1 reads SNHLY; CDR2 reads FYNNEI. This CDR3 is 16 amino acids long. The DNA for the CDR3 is TGTGCCAGCAGTGAAGCGCTTCGGACCCTCCCCTATGGCTACACCTTC. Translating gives CASSEALRTLPYGYTF.

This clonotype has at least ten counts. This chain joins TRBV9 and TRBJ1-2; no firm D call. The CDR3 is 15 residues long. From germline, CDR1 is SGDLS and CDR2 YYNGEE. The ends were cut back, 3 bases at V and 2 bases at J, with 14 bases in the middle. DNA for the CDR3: TGTGCCAGCAGCGACGTCTACGGGCTCAACTATGGCTACACCTTC. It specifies CASSDVYGLNYGYTF.

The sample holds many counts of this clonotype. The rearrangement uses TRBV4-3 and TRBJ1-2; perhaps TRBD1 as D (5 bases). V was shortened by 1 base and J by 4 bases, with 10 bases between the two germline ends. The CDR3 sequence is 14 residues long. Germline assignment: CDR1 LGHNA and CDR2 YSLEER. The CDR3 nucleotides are TGCGCCAGCAGCCAAGCGGGGGGAAGCTATGGCTACACCTTC. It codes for CASSQAGGSYGYTF.

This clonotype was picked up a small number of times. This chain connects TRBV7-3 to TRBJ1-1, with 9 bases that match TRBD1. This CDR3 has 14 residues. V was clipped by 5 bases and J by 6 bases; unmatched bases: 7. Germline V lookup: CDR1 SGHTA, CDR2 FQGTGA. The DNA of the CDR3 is TGTGCCAGCAGCCTTGGACAGGGGCCTTCTGAAGCTTTCTTT. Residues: CASSLGQGPSEAFF. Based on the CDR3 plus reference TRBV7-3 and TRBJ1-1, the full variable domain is GAGVSQTPSNKVTEKGKYVELRCDPISGHTALYWYRQSLGQGPEFLIYFQGTGAADDSGLPNDRFFAVRPEGSVSTLKIQRTERGDSAVYLCASSLGQGPSEAFFGQGTRLTVV.

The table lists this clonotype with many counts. CDR3 protein: CASSGGQEARTDTQYF. The DNA of the CDR3 is TGTGCCAGCAGTGGGGGACAGGAGGCTCGCACAGATACGCAGTATTTT. This chain joins TRBV28 and TRBJ2-3, with TRBD1 identical over 8 bases. The CDR3 sequence is 16 residues long. CDR1 MDHEN and CDR2 SYDVKM come from the germline V gene. Germline trimming cut 5 bases from V and 1 base from J; bases unmatched to any gene: 8.

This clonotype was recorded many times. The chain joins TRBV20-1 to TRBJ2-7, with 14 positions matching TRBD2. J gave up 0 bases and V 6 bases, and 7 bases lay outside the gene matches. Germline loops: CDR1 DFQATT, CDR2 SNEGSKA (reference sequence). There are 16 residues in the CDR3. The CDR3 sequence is CSATGLAGAYSYEQYF. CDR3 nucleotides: TGCAGTGCCACGGGACTAGCGGGGGCCTACTCCTACGAGCAGTACTTC.

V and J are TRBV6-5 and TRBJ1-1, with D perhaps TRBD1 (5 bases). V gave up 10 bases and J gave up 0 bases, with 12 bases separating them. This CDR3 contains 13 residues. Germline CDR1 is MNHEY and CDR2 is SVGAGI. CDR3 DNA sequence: TGTGCCACCGCCGGGACTATGAACACTGAAGCTTTCTTT. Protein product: CATAGTMNTEAFF.

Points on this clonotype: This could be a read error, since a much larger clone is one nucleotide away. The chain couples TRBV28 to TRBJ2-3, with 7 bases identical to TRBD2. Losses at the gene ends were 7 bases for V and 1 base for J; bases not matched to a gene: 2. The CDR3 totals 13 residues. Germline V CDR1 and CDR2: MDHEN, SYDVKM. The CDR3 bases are TGTGCCAGCATGGCGGGGGGCACAGATACGCAGTATTTT. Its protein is CASMAGGTDTQYF.

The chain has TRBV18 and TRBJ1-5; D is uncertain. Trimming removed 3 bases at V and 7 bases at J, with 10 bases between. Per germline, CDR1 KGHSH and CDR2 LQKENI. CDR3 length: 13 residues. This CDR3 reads CASSPPGGQPQHF. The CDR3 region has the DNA TGTGCCAGCTCACCGCCAGGTGGGCAGCCCCAGCATTTT.

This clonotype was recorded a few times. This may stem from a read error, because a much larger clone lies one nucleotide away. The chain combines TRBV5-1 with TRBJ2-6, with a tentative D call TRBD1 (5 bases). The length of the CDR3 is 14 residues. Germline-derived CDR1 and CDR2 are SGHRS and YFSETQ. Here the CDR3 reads CASSSNSGANVRTF. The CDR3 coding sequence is TGCGCCAGCAGCTCCAACTCTGGGGCCAACGTCCGGACTTTC.